These 2 T cell receptor beta chains share one sample of origin, sequenced in a study of shared clonotypes between healthy human individuals. Sequencing was performed with immunoSEQ multiplex PCR; in TCRdb, only in-frame clones are kept and a portion is missing. The data contain approximately 1.4 million clones, 95% to 99% of them singletons. Sequencing was done on a sample of naive CD4+ T cells sorted from blood. Subset described: CD45RA+ positively selected. The receptors originated from a man aged 30 to 39 in good health.

The gene calls are TRBV25-1 and TRBJ1-1; D not resolved. The CDR3 runs to 14 residues. Deletions cut 2 bases from V and 1 base from J, with 8 bases between. The germline gives CDR1 MGHDK, CDR2 SYGVNS. The CDR3: CASSEVEGNTEAFF. The CDR3 DNA sequence: TGTGCCAGCAGTGAAGTAGAGGGGAACACTGAAGCTTTCTTT.

V usage is TRBV2 and J usage is TRBJ1-3; TRBD1 aligns across 7 bases. V lost 5 bases and J lost 6; bases outside the gene matches: 4. CDR3 length: 13 residues. The germline CDR1 and CDR2 sequences are SNHLY and FYNNEI. The CDR3 DNA is TGTGCCAGCAGTCGGGACAGTATAAACACCATATATTTT. This encodes CASSRDSINTIYF.